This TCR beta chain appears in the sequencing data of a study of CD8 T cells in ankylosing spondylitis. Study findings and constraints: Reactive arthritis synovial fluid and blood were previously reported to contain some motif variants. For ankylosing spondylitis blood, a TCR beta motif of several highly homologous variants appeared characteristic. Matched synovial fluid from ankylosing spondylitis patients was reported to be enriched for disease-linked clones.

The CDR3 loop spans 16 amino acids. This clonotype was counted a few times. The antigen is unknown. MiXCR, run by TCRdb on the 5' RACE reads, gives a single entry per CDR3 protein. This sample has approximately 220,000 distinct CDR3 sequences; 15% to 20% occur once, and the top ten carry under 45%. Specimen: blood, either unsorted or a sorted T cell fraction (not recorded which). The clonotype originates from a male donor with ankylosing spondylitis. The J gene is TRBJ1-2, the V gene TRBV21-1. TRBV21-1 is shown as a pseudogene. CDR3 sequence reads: CAFIYQGAGINYGYTF. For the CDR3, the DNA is TGTGCCTTCATATACCAAGGTGCAGGAATAAACTATGGCTACACCTTC.